This T cell receptor beta chain is from a study of technical replicates of blood from several donors. This CDR3 has 13 amino acids. V was clipped by 5 bases and J by 4 bases, with 12 bases between them. The V gene's germline CDR1 is SNHLY and CDR2 FYNNEI. Clones were sequenced by immunoSEQ multiplex PCR, and TCRdb holds only the in-frame ones, with some missing. Here the sample spans around 68,000 clones, about 97% being singletons. This receptor was taken from a human donor in good health. The chain has TRBV2 and TRBJ2-7, with D unresolved. Material: T cells isolated from PBMCs. CDR3 sequence (DNA): TGTGCCAGCAGTTTCCGATCCGAGTACGAGCAGTACTTC. Its protein is CASSFRSEYEQYF. Full variable domain (missing parts from reference TRBV2 and TRBJ2-7): EPEVTQTPSHQVTQMGQEVILRCVPISNHLYFYWYRQILGQKVEFLVSFYNNEISEKSEIFDDQFSVERPDGSNFTLKIRSTKLEDSAMYFCASSFRSEYEQYFGPGTRLTVT.